Each of the 32 T cell receptor beta chains below was sequenced from the same sample in a study of blood T cell repertoires in COVID-19. Method: immunoSEQ multiplex PCR; TCRdb's copy keeps in-frame clones and lacks some. This sample has some 180,000 clones, with around 83% found just once. The sequencing sample was made of PBMCs or T cells enriched from blood (not recorded which). The receptors shown here come from a man aged 40-49 years who had recovered from COVID-19.

The V gene is TRBV7-2, the J gene TRBJ1-1; D is undetermined. Trimming removed 0 bases at V and 1 base at J, with 3 bases between. This CDR3 region has 13 residues. Germline V gene lookup returns CDR1 SGHTA and CDR2 FQGNSA. In DNA form, the CDR3 reads TGTGCCAGCAGCTTAGCCGGGAACACTGAAGCTTTCTTT. Translation gives CASSLAGNTEAFF.

The chain has TRBV18 and TRBJ2-1; 8 bases are shared with TRBD2. The germline V gene has CDR1 KGHSH and CDR2 LQKENI. V shed 2 bases, J shed 9 bases, and the junction held 12 bases outside the gene matches. This CDR3 is 16 amino acids long. CDR3 protein: CASSPSATAGGGEQFF. The CDR3 bases are TGTGCCAGCTCACCATCTGCGACCGCGGGGGGAGGTGAGCAGTTCTTC.

V and J are TRBV5-1 and TRBJ2-2; 9 bases line up with TRBD1. The germline V gene has CDR1 SGHRS and CDR2 YFSETQ. The CDR3 extends over 16 amino acids. After removal of 0 bases from V and 4 bases from J, the junction contained 4 bases not matched to a gene. In nucleotides, the CDR3 is TGCGCCAGCAGCTTGGACGGGACAGGGCCCACCGGGGAGCTGTTTTTT. Its translation is CASSLDGTGPTGELFF.

The chain links TRBV30 to TRBJ2-5; D is perhaps TRBD1 (5 bases). The CDR3 has 12 residues. Germline V CDR1 and CDR2: GTSNPN, SVGIG (reference sequence). The V end was cut by 0 bases, the J end by 4 bases, with 6 bases between. This CDR3 reads CAWSVQGETQYF. In DNA form, the CDR3 reads TGTGCCTGGAGTGTGCAGGGAGAGACCCAGTACTTC.

This clone was observed a single time. The gene calls are TRBV27 and TRBJ2-7, with TRBD1 matching 7 bases. Germline-derived CDR1 and CDR2 are MNHEY and SMNVEV (reference sequence). This CDR3 contains 14 residues. V lost 6 bases to trimming and J lost 2 bases; unmatched junction nucleotides: 7. CDR3 in DNA: TGTGCCAGCAGCCTCAGGGGGTCCCCCTACGAGCAGTACTTC. As protein: CASSLRGSPYEQYF.

This chain links TRBV12-3 or TRBV12-4 with TRBJ1-2; D is undetermined. The CDR3 consists of 11 residues. V was cut by 4 bases and J by 7 bases, with 7 bases left in between. The chain's CDR3 is CASSSNSGYTF. The CDR3, as DNA: TGTGCCAGCAGTTCAAACAGTGGCTACACCTTC.

The chain couples TRBV29-1 to TRBJ1-1; 8 nucleotides agree with TRBD1. Trimming removed 6 bases from V and 2 bases from J; junction bases left unmatched: 8. Germline CDR1 reads SQVTM; CDR2 reads ANQGSEA. This CDR3 region has 14 residues. Written as DNA, the CDR3 is TGCAGCGTGCACAGACAGGGGAGAAACACTGAAGCTTTCTTT. It translates to CSVHRQGRNTEAFF.

This sequence joins TRBV5-1 and TRBJ1-2, with D maybe TRBD1 (6 bases). The CDR3 is 15 residues long. CDR1 and CDR2 from the germline V gene are SGHRS and YFSETQ. V was trimmed by 0 bases and J by 4 bases, leaving 13 bases between them. CDR3 protein: CASSLGTANVYGYTF. The CDR3 nucleotides read TGCGCCAGCAGCTTGGGGACAGCTAACGTCTATGGCTACACCTTC.

This CDR3 is CASSIVSTEAFF. In DNA form, the CDR3 reads TGTGCCAGTAGTATTGTATCCACTGAAGCTTTCTTT. The rearrangement joins TRBV19 to TRBJ1-1, with no clear D. Trimming took off 3 bases at V and 4 bases at J, with 6 bases between the two ends. CDR1 is LNHDA and CDR2 is SQIVND in the germline V gene (reference sequence). This CDR3 contains 12 residues.

This clone was seen once. The chain is built from TRBV12-3 or TRBV12-4 and TRBJ2-7; 7 nucleotides line up with TRBD1. CDR3 length equals 13 residues. J was trimmed by 7 bases and V by 5 bases; bases with no gene match: 8. DNA for the CDR3: TGTGCCAGCAGTCCCAGGGGGTTCGGGGAGCAGTACTTC. It codes for CASSPRGFGEQYF.

The chain combines TRBV7-9 with TRBJ1-6; D unresolved. Germline CDR1 reads SEHNR; CDR2 reads FQNEAQ (reference sequence). The V gene lost 5 bases and the J gene lost 5 bases, with 4 bases spanning the gap. The CDR3 covers 12 residues. The CDR3 spells CASSPNNSPLHF. The CDR3 region has the DNA TGTGCCAGCAGCCCAAATAATTCACCCCTCCACTTT.

The chain links TRBV1 to TRBJ2-7; the table's D call of TRBD1 was not tested on the DNA. TRBV1 represents a pseudogene. This CDR3 has 18 amino acids. CDR3: CTSSPRRCGQVLSYEQYF. DNA for the CDR3: TGCACCAGCAGCCCCCGACGTTGCGGACAGGTTCTTTCCTACGAGCAGTACTTC.

The V call is TRBV19, the J call TRBJ2-5, with 13 bases fitting TRBD2. J lost 4 bases, V lost 1 base, and 6 bases had no gene match. This CDR3 comprises 17 residues. Germline CDR1 is LNHDA and CDR2 is SQIVND (reference sequence). CDR3 residues: CASSIVGTSGIGETQYF. DNA of the CDR3: TGTGCCAGTAGTATAGTCGGGACTAGCGGGATCGGAGAGACCCAGTACTTC.

The chain's CDR3 is CASSQEPNRNTEAFF. CDR3 nucleotides: TGCGCCAGCAGCCAAGAGCCGAACAGGAACACTGAAGCTTTCTTT. The chain is built from TRBV4-1 and TRBJ1-1; D is unclear. V was shortened by 0 bases and J by 1 base, with 9 bases between the two germline ends. This CDR3 is built from 15 residues. CDR1 is MGHRA, CDR2 YSYEKL, per germline.

The J gene is TRBJ1-6, the V gene TRBV9; TRBD1 is a possible D gene (5 bases). V was pared by 0 bases and J by 8 bases, with 15 bases between. The CDR3 spans 16 residues. Germline loops: CDR1 SGDLS, CDR2 YYNGEE. The CDR3 spells CASSVGAGPRDSPLHF. The CDR3, as DNA: TGTGCCAGCAGCGTAGGGGCGGGGCCAAGGGATTCACCCCTCCACTTT.

The V gene is TRBV9, the J gene TRBJ1-4, with D unresolved. Trimming cost V 4 bases and J 3 bases, with 13 bases left between them. This CDR3 has 15 residues. Germline V lookup: CDR1 SGDLS, CDR2 YYNGEE. Here the CDR3 DNA reads TGTGCCAGCAGCCCAAGTGGAGCCCCTAATGAAAAACTGTTTTTT. Residues: CASSPSGAPNEKLFF.

The chain carries TRBV25-1 and TRBJ2-1; D ambiguous. The CDR3 length is 16 residues. V gave up 2 bases and J gave up 0 bases, with 11 bases separating them. CDR1 MGHDK and CDR2 SYGVNS come from the germline V gene. CDR3 amino acids: CASSEMWADSYNEQFF. CDR3 DNA sequence: TGTGCCAGCAGTGAAATGTGGGCTGACTCCTACAATGAGCAGTTCTTC.

V gene TRBV5-4 combines with J gene TRBJ1-3; D gene ambiguous. Germline assignment: CDR1 SGHNT and CDR2 YYREEE (reference sequence). This CDR3 is built from 16 residues. Trimming removed 0 bases from V and 2 bases from J, with 12 bases in between. This CDR3 reads CASSLAEQSTGNTIYF. CDR3 sequence (DNA): TGTGCCAGCAGCTTGGCTGAGCAATCAACTGGAAACACCATATATTTT.

This clone showed up just a few times. V gene TRBV6-5 combines with J gene TRBJ1-2; D is possibly TRBD1 (6 bases). The length of the CDR3 is 14 residues. V was cut by 7 bases and J by 0 bases, with 12 bases left in between. The germline gives CDR1 MNHEY, CDR2 SVGAGI. The CDR3 protein is CASTRGYSNYGYTF. The CDR3 region has the DNA TGTGCCAGCACCAGGGGCTACTCTAACTATGGCTACACCTTC.

The rearrangement links TRBV3-1 (or the pseudogene TRBV3-2) to TRBJ1-1; D is possibly TRBD1 (5 bases). The germline V gene encodes CDR1 LGHDT and CDR2 YNNKEL (reference sequence). The CDR3 has 16 residues. The V gene lost 2 bases and the J gene lost 4 bases, with 17 bases spanning the gap. The CDR3, as DNA: TGTGCCAGCAGCCAACGTGGGGGGGTCATGGGCACTGAAGCTTTCTTT. As protein: CASSQRGGVMGTEAFF.

This clone was seen only a few times. V gene TRBV4-2 combines with J gene TRBJ1-1; a possible D gene is TRBD1 (5 bases). CDR3 size: 14 residues. CDR1 and CDR2 from the germline V gene are LGHNA and YNFKEQ. Trimming took off 1 base at V and 5 bases at J, with 11 bases between the two ends. CDR3 sequence reads: CASSQVAGRTEAFF. The CDR3 coding sequence is TGTGCCAGCAGCCAAGTAGCAGGGAGGACTGAAGCTTTCTTT.

The V call is TRBV6-5, the J call TRBJ1-5; the D gene is possibly TRBD1 (6 bases). Trimming shortened V by 6 bases and J by 5 bases, and 11 bases separated the two germline ends. Per germline, CDR1 MNHEY and CDR2 SVGAGI. This CDR3 spans 13 amino acids. The CDR3 nucleotides are TGTGCCAGCAGGCCGACAGGAGATCAGCCCCAGCATTTT. This sequence encodes CASRPTGDQPQHF.

This sequence joins TRBV1 and TRBJ2-5; the D call of TRBD2 is as the table states it, not checked on the DNA. TRBV1 is noted as a pseudogene. CDR3 length equals 14 residues. CDR3 sequence: CTSSQDWAGETQYF. CDR3 DNA: TGCACCAGCAGCCAAGATTGGGCGGGGGAGACCCAGTACTTC.

The chain is built from TRBV30 and TRBJ1-1; D uncertain. Per germline, CDR1 GTSNPN and CDR2 SVGIG (reference sequence). This CDR3 region has 13 residues. V lost 4 bases, J lost 3 bases, and 12 bases lay in between. The CDR3 sequence is CAWNEVLHTEAFF. The DNA of the CDR3 is TGTGCCTGGAACGAGGTTTTACACACTGAAGCTTTCTTT. Full variable domain (missing parts from reference TRBV30 and TRBJ1-1): SQTIHQWPATLVQPVGSPLSLECTVEGTSNPNLYWYRQAAGRGLQLLFYSVGIGQISSEVPQNLSASRPQDRQFILSSKKLLLSDSGFYLCAWNEVLHTEAFFGQGTRLTVV.

This chain joins TRBV6-5 and TRBJ2-3; 9 bases line up with TRBD1. Per the germline V gene, CDR1 is MNHEY and CDR2 is SVGAGI. Trimming cost V 6 bases and J 5 bases; bases outside gene matches: 3. The CDR3 is 13 residues long. The chain's CDR3 is CASSRTGVDTQYF. The CDR3 region has the DNA TGTGCCAGCAGCCGGACAGGGGTAGATACGCAGTATTTT.

The chain joins TRBV2 to TRBJ1-1, with a tentative D call TRBD1 (5 bases). Trimming removed 3 bases at V and 4 bases at J, with 12 bases between. This CDR3 has 14 amino acids. Germline CDR1 is SNHLY and CDR2 is FYNNEI. This CDR3 reads CASSDRAERTEAFF. Here the CDR3 DNA reads TGTGCCAGCAGTGACAGGGCGGAACGCACTGAAGCTTTCTTT.

This chain uses TRBV5-6 with TRBJ2-7; 9 positions agree with TRBD2. The CDR3 covers 16 residues. CDR1 and CDR2 (germline): SGHDT, YYEEEE. The V and J ends lost 4 bases and 0 bases, in that order; junction bases with no gene match: 8. CDR3 region: CASSQLTSGNSYEQYF. DNA of the CDR3: TGTGCCAGCAGCCAATTGACTAGCGGAAACTCCTACGAGCAGTACTTC.

The chain has TRBV3-1 (or the pseudogene TRBV3-2) and TRBJ2-7, with 7 bases identical to TRBD1. CDR1 and CDR2 (germline): LGHDT, YNNKEL (reference sequence). There are 14 residues in the CDR3. With 3 bases clipped from V and 7 bases from J, the junction kept 9 bases outside the gene matches. CDR3 DNA sequence: TGTGCCAGCAGCCATGTAACAGGGGAGAGGGAGCAGTACTTC. Its translation: CASSHVTGEREQYF.

This clone was seen just once. The rearrangement joins TRBV28 to TRBJ2-7; the D gene is possibly TRBD1 (5 bases). The V end lost 7 bases, the J end lost 2 bases, and 9 bases lay between the germline ends. This CDR3 is 12 amino acids long. The germline V gene encodes CDR1 MDHEN and CDR2 SYDVKM. The CDR3, as DNA: TGTGCCAGCAAGGGGTGGACCTACGAGCAGTACTTC. This sequence encodes CASKGWTYEQYF.

V gene TRBV30 combines with J gene TRBJ2-1; tentatively, D is TRBD1 (5 bases). This CDR3 region has 11 residues. Germline loops: CDR1 GTSNPN, CDR2 SVGIG (reference sequence). Trimming pared 7 bases from V and 8 bases from J, leaving 12 bases between. CDR3 coding DNA: TGTGCCTTCCAGGGAATCGATGAGCAGTTCTTC. Its translation: CAFQGIDEQFF.

The chain joins TRBV15 to TRBJ1-3; D remains unclear. With 0 bases removed from V and 4 bases from J, the gap between germline ends came to 13 bases. CDR1 is LNHNV, CDR2 YYDKDF, per germline (reference sequence). The CDR3 totals 16 residues. The CDR3 protein is CATSRDVAGSGNTIYF. The CDR3 region has the DNA TGTGCCACCAGCAGAGATGTGGCGGGGTCCGGAAACACCATATATTTT.

This clone appeared a single time. This rearrangement joins TRBV11-2 to TRBJ2-3; TRBD2 is a possible D gene (6 bases). The CDR3 contains 15 residues. CDR1 and CDR2 (germline): SGHAT, FQNNGV. With 3 bases removed from V and 0 bases from J, the gap between germline ends came to 10 bases. The CDR3 nucleotides are TGTGCCAGCAGCTTTCTAGCGCGTAGCACAGATACGCAGTATTTT. Its protein product is CASSFLARSTDTQYF.